The next 14 T cell receptor beta chains were all read from a single sample in a study of regulatory T cells in long-lasting Graves disease. To make TCR beta libraries, researchers used iRepertoire HTBI primers and Arm-PCR of CDR3 regions. TCRdb used MiXCR to reprocess the multiplex PCR reads, holding one entry per CDR3 protein. This table holds 700,000 or so distinct CDR3 sequences, around 30% found once. As to time point: persistent/refractory GD, antithyroid drugs over 5 years with positive TRAb. Construction of the TCR library relied on RNA isolated from PBMCs. This specimen consisted of peripheral blood mononuclear cells (PBMCs), obtained when the disease was refractory, from a patient treated with antithyroid drugs. The receptors come from a female donor with Graves disease.

In its sample, this clonotype was seen a few times. This rearrangement joins TRBV15 to TRBJ2-2, with D unclear. V lost 0 bases and J 3 bases, leaving 14 bases between the germline ends. This CDR3 is 17 amino acids long. CDR1 and CDR2 from the germline V gene are LNHNV and YYDKDF (reference sequence). CDR3 region: CATSRDLPKRDTGELFF. The CDR3 region has the DNA TGTGCCACCAGCAGAGATCTCCCGAAACGGGACACCGGGGAGCTGTTTTTT.

The chain couples TRBV19 to TRBJ2-7, with 7 bases lining up with TRBD1. Unmatched junction bases numbered 9, after V lost 4 bases and J lost 9 bases. CDR1 is LNHDA and CDR2 is SQIVND in the germline V gene (reference sequence). CDR3 length: 13 amino acids. The CDR3 bases are TGTGCCAGTAGTACCTCGGGACAGTTTGTGCAGTACTTC. Its protein is CASSTSGQFVQYF.

This clonotype came up many times. The chain employs TRBV12-3 or TRBV12-4 and TRBJ1-1, with D uncertain. This CDR3 is 12 amino acids long. V was cut by 8 bases and J by 1 base, with 8 bases left in between. The CDR3: CASGRTNTEAFF. CDR3 DNA: TGTGCCAGCGGCAGGACGAACACTGAAGCTTTCTTT.

This clonotype was seen many times. The rearrangement links TRBV12-3 or TRBV12-4 to TRBJ2-5; D is ambiguous. This CDR3 is built from 16 residues. Deletions cut 10 bases from V and 5 bases from J, with 26 bases between. The CDR3 reads CATASSLQGSLETQYF. The DNA for the CDR3 is TGTGCCACTGCATCCTCCCTACAAGGCTCCCTGGAGACCCAGTACTTC.

This clonotype appeared a single time. The DNA for the CDR3 is TGTGCCAGCAGCCCCCAGGCGGGGGGGTATCAGTACTTC. Translated, it gives CASSPQAGGYQYF. The V and J genes are TRBV27 and TRBJ2-5; 9 nucleotides match TRBD2. This CDR3 is 13 amino acids long. With V trimmed by 6 bases and J by 11 bases, 10 bases remained unmatched. CDR1 and CDR2 from the germline V gene are MNHEY and SMNVEV (reference sequence).

The chain employs TRBV6-2 or TRBV6-3 and TRBJ2-7, with 10 bases aligning to TRBD2. Germline CDR1 is MNHEY and CDR2 is SVGEGT. V dropped 3 bases and J dropped 10; count of bases not matched to a gene: 12. This CDR3 comprises 15 residues. CDR3 loop: CASSYLGGTSASQYF. CDR3 DNA: TGTGCCAGCAGTTATTTGGGGGGGACTAGCGCTTCACAGTACTTC.

This clonotype was observed many times. The CDR3 is CASSLTGGSSPLHF. The CDR3 region has the DNA TGTGCCAGCAGCTTAACAGGGGGCAGTTCACCCCTCCACTTT. The rearrangement uses TRBV7-3 and TRBJ1-6; 7 bases are a match to TRBD1. V trimming: 0 bases; J trimming: 9 bases; junction bases outside the gene matches: 2. This CDR3 comprises 14 residues. In germline, CDR1 is SGHTA, CDR2 FQGTGA.

This clonotype was seen many times. The rearrangement joins TRBV28 to TRBJ1-2; unclear D gene. This CDR3 has 14 amino acids. CDR1 and CDR2 (germline): MDHEN, SYDVKM. V shed 5 bases and J shed 6 bases, with 16 bases lying between them. The CDR3 DNA is TGTGCCAGCAGTGTCGGCCGAGCCCGAGATGGCTACACCTTC. Translating it yields CASSVGRARDGYTF.

The DNA for the CDR3 is TGTGCCAGCAGTGAAGCGTCAGGCGGGAGGTTCACCGGGGAGCTGTTTTTT. It is translated as CASSEASGGRFTGELFF. This rearrangement joins TRBV6-2 or TRBV6-3 to TRBJ2-2; 8 nucleotides match TRBD2. CDR3 size: 17 residues. CDR1 and CDR2 (germline): MNHEY, SVGEGT. The V gene end was trimmed by 5 bases and the J gene end by 4 bases; junction bases not matched to a gene: 12.

This clonotype was detected only a few times. The V gene is TRBV7-9, the J gene TRBJ1-4; maybe TRBD1 (6 bases). CDR1 is SEHNR and CDR2 is FQNEAQ in the germline V gene (reference sequence). The CDR3 has 15 residues. V was trimmed by 4 bases and J by 10 bases, leaving 19 bases between them. CDR3 loop: CASSSTEQGFGKLFF. CDR3 nucleotides: TGTGCCAGCAGCTCCACAGAACAGGGATTCGGAAAACTGTTTTTT.

This clonotype was picked up many times. The V and J genes are TRBV11-2 and TRBJ1-1; D not certain. Germline CDR1 is SGHAT and CDR2 is FQNNGV. This CDR3 contains 13 residues. V gave up 1 base and J gave up 1 base, with 4 bases separating them. The CDR3 DNA reads TGTGCCAGCAGCTTAGTCCCGAACACTGAAGCTTTCTTT. Translation: CASSLVPNTEAFF.

DNA of the CDR3: TGTGCCAGCAGTGGGGACCCAGGGCCTTTCTCCTACGAGCAGTACTTC. Encoded protein: CASSGDPGPFSYEQYF. The chain combines TRBV6-1 with TRBJ2-7; D possibly matches TRBD1 or TRBD2 (5 bases each). Germline V gene sequence: CDR1 MNHNS, CDR2 SASEGT. The CDR3 spans 16 residues. V dropped 4 bases and J dropped 0 bases, with 16 bases sitting between them.

Turning to this clonotype: Possible read error: a much larger clone is one base away. CDR3: CASSYLMDRGDSPLHF. Written as DNA, the CDR3 is TGTGCCAGCAGTTACCTCATGGACAGGGGGGATTCACCCCTCCACTTT. This sequence joins TRBV6-2 or TRBV6-3 and TRBJ1-6; 10 nucleotides align to TRBD1. This CDR3 has 16 amino acids. Germline values: CDR1 MNHEY, CDR2 SVGEGT. The ends lost 2 bases at V and 8 bases at J; junction bases unmatched: 6.

This clonotype was counted only a few times. This chain joins TRBV5-1 and TRBJ2-7, with 7 nucleotides matching TRBD1. This CDR3 comprises 16 residues. V was pared by 1 base and J by 1 base, with 8 bases of the junction left unmatched. Germline CDR1 SGHRS, CDR2 YFSETQ. As DNA, the CDR3 is TGCGCCAGCAGCTTGAGTGGGCAGGGGGTGTCCTACGAGCAGTACTTC. Protein: CASSLSGQGVSYEQYF.